Following are 25 T cell receptor beta chains from one sample sequenced in a study of molecular identifiers for immune sequencing clone quantification. TCRdb recomputed calls from the PCR reads with MiXCR, one row per CDR3 protein. The sample records some 590,000 distinct CDR3 sequences, about 25% being singletons. Material: naive CD8+ T cells from blood, with Jurkat cell RNA spiked in. Subset: FACS-sorted CD8+CD4-CCR7+CD45RA+ naive T cells. The receptors stem from a human donor in good health. Some libraries in this study had Jurkat cell RNA spiked in.

A word on this clonotype: A read error may explain this, as a much larger clone is one base away. The V gene is TRBV5-1, the J gene TRBJ2-7; no firm D call. The CDR3 has 14 residues. CDR1 is SGHRS and CDR2 is YFSETQ in the germline V gene. CDR3 region: CASSLEGRVDERYF. CDR3 bases: TGCGCCAGCAGCTTGGAGGGAAGGGTCGACGAGCGGTACTTC.

This clonotype was seen many times. The rearrangement joins TRBV6-6 to TRBJ2-7; D is uncertain. This CDR3 spans 14 amino acids. The germline V gene has CDR1 MNHNY and CDR2 SVGAGI (reference sequence). V lost 2 bases to trimming and J lost 3 bases, with 11 bases between them. For the CDR3, the DNA is TGTGCCAGCAGTTACCTGGGATTAAACTACGAGCAGTACTTC. This sequence encodes CASSYLGLNYEQYF.

With respect to this clonotype: A much larger clonotype is one base distant, so this may be a read error. The chain is built from TRBV19 and TRBJ1-5; D gene unclear. Looked up from germline, CDR1 is LNHDA and CDR2 is SQIVND (reference sequence). The CDR3 consists of 17 residues. CDR3 sequence reads: CASSTGTGVYSNQPLHF. In DNA form, the CDR3 reads TGTGCCAGTAGTACGGGCACTGGCGTATATAGCAATCAGCCCCTGCATTTT.

This clonotype was picked up many times. V is TRBV11-2 and J is TRBJ2-7; D possibly matches TRBD1 or TRBD2 (5 bases each). The germline gives CDR1 SGHAT, CDR2 FQNNGV. The CDR3 runs to 17 residues. Trimming removed 1 base at V and 4 bases at J, with 20 bases between. CDR3 amino acids: CASSLVGVPGLMYEQYF. The DNA of the CDR3 is TGTGCCAGCAGCTTAGTCGGGGTGCCAGGGTTGATGTACGAGCAGTACTTC. Variable domain in full (rest from reference TRBV11-2 and TRBJ2-7): EAGVAQSPRYKIIEKRQSVAFWCNPISGHATLYWYQQILGQGPKLLIQFQNNGVVDDSQLPKDRFSAERLKGVDSTLKIQPAKLEDSAVYLCASSLVGVPGLMYEQYFGPGTRLTVT.

In this sample, this clonotype turned up a few times. The chain has TRBV14 and TRBJ2-3, with TRBD2 identical over 7 bases. Trimming at V came to 1 base and at J to 11 bases, leaving 12 bases not matched to a gene. CDR1 is SGHDN and CDR2 is FVKESK in the germline V gene. This CDR3 is 15 amino acids long. The CDR3, as DNA: TGTGCCAGCAGCCAAGTCGGGGGGACCATCGCTGGGCAGTATTTT. This encodes CASSQVGGTIAGQYF.

Turning to this clonotype: A much larger clone is a single base away; this may be a read error. The gene calls are TRBV7-2 and TRBJ2-7; D is perhaps TRBD2 (5 bases). Germline CDR1 SGHTA, CDR2 FQGNSA. The CDR3 sequence is 17 residues long. In nucleotides, the CDR3 is TGTGCCAGCAGCTACGTAGGGAGCGCAAGCCCCTCCTACGAGCAGCACTTC. Protein product: CASSYVGSASPSYEQHF.

This clonotype occurred many times. The chain carries TRBV19 and TRBJ2-6; no clear D gene. The CDR3 has 14 amino acids. Per germline, CDR1 LNHDA and CDR2 SQIVND (reference sequence). The ends were cut back, 3 bases at V and 4 bases at J, with 7 bases in the middle. CDR3 protein: CASSMDGGANVLTF. The CDR3 DNA reads TGTGCCAGTAGTATGGACGGCGGGGCCAACGTCCTGACTTTC.

The V gene is TRBV7-6, the J gene TRBJ1-5; 11 bases agree with TRBD1. The germline gives CDR1 SGHVS, CDR2 FNYEAQ. The CDR3 runs 17 residues. V trimming: 1 base; J trimming: 7 bases; junction bases outside the gene matches: 9. CDR3 DNA: TGTGCCAGCAGCTTAGACCTCGGGACAGGGGGTAGGCAGCCCCAGCATTTT. This translates into CASSLDLGTGGRQPQHF.

The rearrangement joins TRBV6-5 to TRBJ2-7; D is perhaps TRBD1 (5 bases). CDR3 length equals 13 residues. Germline V lookup: CDR1 MNHEY, CDR2 SVGAGI. Trimming took off 7 bases at V and 3 bases at J, with 13 bases between the two ends. The CDR3 spells CASKPGFYYEQYF. CDR3 nucleotide sequence: TGTGCCAGCAAACCAGGGTTCTACTACGAGCAGTACTTC.

This rearrangement joins TRBV10-3 to TRBJ1-5; 9 bases are a match to TRBD1. V shed 6 bases and J 4 bases; nucleotides not matched to a gene: 7. The CDR3 runs 15 residues. Germline CDR1 is ENHRY and CDR2 is SYGVKD. This CDR3 reads CAISHETGGNQPQHF. CDR3 sequence (DNA): TGTGCCATCAGCCACGAGACAGGGGGGAATCAGCCCCAGCATTTT.

This clonotype has just a few counts. The chain links TRBV19 to TRBJ2-2; D is perhaps TRBD2 (6 bases). The V end was cut by 6 bases, the J end by 3 bases, with 17 bases between. The CDR3 runs 16 residues. Germline V CDR1 and CDR2: LNHDA, SQIVND (reference sequence). For the CDR3, the DNA is TGTGCCAGTAGCCCCCTTAGCGGAGGGGACACCGGGGAGCTGTTTTTT. Amino acids: CASSPLSGGDTGELFF.

The chain uses TRBV6-2 or TRBV6-3 and TRBJ2-3; TRBD1 matches 10 bases. V lost 7 bases and J lost 3; bases outside the gene matches: 13. The CDR3 extends over 17 amino acids. Looked up from germline, CDR1 is MNHEY and CDR2 is SVGEGT. CDR3 bases: TGTGCCAGCACTATAGACCCGGGGACAGGGGTAACAGATACGCAGTATTTT. It translates to CASTIDPGTGVTDTQYF.

With regard to this clonotype: The conserved phenylalanine or tryptophan normally closing the CDR3 is absent here, so this likely arose from a read error. V gene TRBV12-3 or TRBV12-4 combines with J gene TRBJ2-7; 9 bases agree with TRBD1. J gave up 6 bases and V 4 bases, and 7 bases lay outside the gene matches. The CDR3 runs 14 residues. In DNA, the CDR3 is TGTGCCAGCAGTTCCTCGGGACAGGGTAGCGAGCAGTACCTC. Protein product: CASSSSGQGSEQYL.

This clonotype was detected only a few times. The V gene is TRBV12-3 or TRBV12-4, the J gene TRBJ2-7, with D tentatively TRBD2 (6 bases). The CDR3 loop spans 13 amino acids. The germline V and J ends were trimmed by 5 bases and 7 bases, with 15 bases remaining between them. CDR3 DNA: TGTGCCAGCAGTCCTCGAGTCGGGGGAGAGCAGTACTTC. Amino acid sequence: CASSPRVGGEQYF.

The V call is TRBV30, the J call TRBJ2-7; the match to TRBD2 covers 7 bases. CDR3 length equals 11 residues. CDR1 and CDR2 from the germline V gene are GTSNPN and SVGIG (reference sequence). The J segment lost 7 bases and the V segment lost 0 bases, leaving 0 bases of the junction unmatched. CDR3 residues: CAWSVAGEQYF. CDR3 coding DNA: TGTGCCTGGAGTGTAGCGGGGGAGCAGTACTTC.

This clonotype appeared a few times. V usage is TRBV6-6 and J usage is TRBJ2-7, with 11 positions matching TRBD2. This CDR3 is built from 12 residues. Germline-derived CDR1 and CDR2 are MNHNY and SVGAGI (reference sequence). The V and J ends lost 10 bases and 3 bases, in that order; junction bases with no gene match: 2. CDR3 in amino acids: CATLAGDYEQYF. CDR3 in DNA: TGTGCCACACTAGCGGGAGACTACGAGCAGTACTTC.

V and J are TRBV7-6 and TRBJ2-1; TRBD1 agrees at 7 bases. V lost 5 bases and J lost 4; bases outside the gene matches: 11. Germline-derived CDR1 and CDR2 are SGHVS and FNYEAQ. The CDR3 loop spans 16 amino acids. CDR3 region: CASSPRQGLRYNEQFF. For the CDR3, the DNA is TGTGCCAGCAGCCCACGACAGGGATTAAGGTACAATGAGCAGTTCTTC.

Comment on this clonotype: Since the CDR3 does not end with the conserved phenylalanine or tryptophan, this likely comes from a read error. This chain links TRBV3-1 with TRBJ2-5, with D possibly being TRBD1 (6 bases). Trimming removed 6 bases from V and 1 base from J, with 12 bases in between. The CDR3 spans 14 residues. The germline gives CDR1 LGHDT, CDR2 YNNKEL (reference sequence). This CDR3 is CASRPTGLQETQYL. The CDR3 nucleotides are TGTGCCAGCAGACCCACAGGGCTCCAAGAGACCCAGTACCTC.

Only one count was recorded for this clonotype. A read error is likely, as this CDR3 ends without the conserved phenylalanine or tryptophan. CDR3 in amino acids: CASSGRTVPYGYTI. The CDR3 DNA follows: TGTGCCAGCAGCGGGAGGACAGTTCCCTATGGCTACACCATC. The chain employs TRBV11-3 and TRBJ1-2, with a tentative D call TRBD1 (6 bases). V was pared by 5 bases and J by 4 bases, with 14 bases between. Germline CDR1 reads SGHNT; CDR2 reads YENEEA. The CDR3 sequence is 14 residues long.

This clonotype occurred many times. CDR3 DNA: TGTGCCAGCAGGGGGACAGGCTCGGATACGCAGTATTTT. Its translation: CASRGTGSDTQYF. This sequence joins TRBV13 and TRBJ2-3; 8 nucleotides match TRBD1. There are 13 residues in the CDR3. V dropped 6 bases and J dropped 6; count of bases not matched to a gene: 5. CDR1 and CDR2 (germline): PRHDT, FYEKMQ (reference sequence).

Of note for this clonotype: Being one base from a much bigger clone, this may be a read error. The chain is built from TRBV6-6 and TRBJ2-7, with 11 bases that match TRBD1. The CDR3 has 15 amino acids. Germline lookup yields CDR1 MNHNY and CDR2 SVGAGI (reference sequence). DNA of the CDR3: TGTGCCGGCAGTAACCTGGACAGGGGGCCGGAGGAGCAGTACTTC. This encodes CAGSNLDRGPEEQYF.

The V call is TRBV6-2 or TRBV6-3, the J call TRBJ2-7; D ambiguous. There are 15 residues in the CDR3. The ends were cut back, 4 bases at V and 3 bases at J, with 16 bases in the middle. CDR1 is MNHEY, CDR2 SVGEGT, per germline. CDR3: CASSSRTAPSYEQYF. CDR3 nucleotide sequence: TGTGCCAGCAGTTCCAGGACCGCGCCGAGCTACGAGCAGTACTTC.

For this clonotype: One base away lies a much larger clone, so this may be a sequencing read error. The V and J genes are TRBV7-6 and TRBJ2-7; a weak D match, TRBD2 (5 bases). The CDR3 totals 13 residues. Between the trimmed V and J ends, which lost 5 bases and 4 bases, there was a span of 12 bases. The germline V gene has CDR1 SGHVS and CDR2 FNYEAQ. The DNA of the CDR3 is TGTGCCAGCAGCCACACCGAGGGTTACGAGCAGTACTTC. Encoded protein: CASSHTEGYEQYF.

This clonotype was detected ten times or more. CDR3 loop: CSADRSSYEQYF. The CDR3 DNA reads as TGCAGTGCCGACAGGAGCTCCTACGAGCAGTACTTC. This chain connects TRBV20-1 to TRBJ2-7; weak D call: TRBD1 (6 bases). There are 12 residues in the CDR3. V lost 6 bases to trimming and J lost 0 bases, with 9 bases between them. The germline gives CDR1 DFQATT, CDR2 SNEGSKA (reference sequence).

In the case of this clonotype: This clone may be a read error of a much larger clone one base away. The J gene is TRBJ2-2, the V gene TRBV7-9; 10 bases fit TRBD2. Germline V gives CDR1 SEHNR, CDR2 FQNEAQ (reference sequence). This CDR3 contains 17 residues. CDR3 coding DNA: TGTGCCGGCAGCTTAGACCAGGCTAGCGGGAGCCCCGGGGAGCTGTTTTTT. Residues: CAGSLDQASGSPGELFF.